The clone carrying this T cell receptor beta chain came up a few times. The same CDR3 can be traced to other DNA sequences in this sample. This record belongs to a study of cytotoxic CD8 clonotypes in ibrutinib-treated CLL. Looking at the study overall: The patient breakdown showed roughly ten relapsed/refractory and around 16 treatment-naive cases, with fewer than 18 IGHV unmutated. Sample averages reached hundreds of thousands of productive templates and 85,000 to 100,000 productive rearrangements.

Trimming took 4 bases from V and 8 from J; bases not matched to a gene: 4. The germline V gene has CDR1 LNHNV and CDR2 YYDKDF (reference sequence). The CDR3 totals 14 residues. Produced via immunoSEQ multiplex PCR; TCRdb's table is partial and in-frame only. Of tens of thousands of clones in the sample, around 84% were seen once. The chain recombines TRBV15 with TRBJ1-4; TRBD1 agrees at 10 bases. The sequencing used PBMCs, collected before ibrutinib treatment. The source is a human donor with chronic lymphocytic leukemia. CDR3 in amino acids: CATSKRTGGEKLFF. CDR3 in DNA: TGTGCCACCAGCAAGAGGACAGGGGGGGAAAAACTGTTTTTT.